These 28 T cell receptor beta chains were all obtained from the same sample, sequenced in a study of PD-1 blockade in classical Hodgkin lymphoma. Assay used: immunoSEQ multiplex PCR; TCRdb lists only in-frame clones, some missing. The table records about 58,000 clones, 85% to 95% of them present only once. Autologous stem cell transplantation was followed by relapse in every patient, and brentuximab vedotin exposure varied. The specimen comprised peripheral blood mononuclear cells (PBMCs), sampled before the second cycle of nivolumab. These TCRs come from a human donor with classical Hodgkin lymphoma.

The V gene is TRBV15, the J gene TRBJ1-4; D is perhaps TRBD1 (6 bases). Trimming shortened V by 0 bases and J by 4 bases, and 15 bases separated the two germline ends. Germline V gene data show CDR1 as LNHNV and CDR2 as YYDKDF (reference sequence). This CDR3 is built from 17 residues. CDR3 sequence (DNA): TGTGCCACCAGCAGAGATCTCCCGGCAGGGGTTAATGAAAAACTGTTTTTT. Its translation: CATSRDLPAGVNEKLFF.

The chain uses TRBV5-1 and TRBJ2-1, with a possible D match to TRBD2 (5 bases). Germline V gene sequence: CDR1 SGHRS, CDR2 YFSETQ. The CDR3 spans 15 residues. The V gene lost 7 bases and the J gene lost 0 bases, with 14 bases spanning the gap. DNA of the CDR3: TGCGCCAGCTCCACTCGGACTGACTCCTACAATGAGCAGTTCTTC. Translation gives CASSTRTDSYNEQFF.

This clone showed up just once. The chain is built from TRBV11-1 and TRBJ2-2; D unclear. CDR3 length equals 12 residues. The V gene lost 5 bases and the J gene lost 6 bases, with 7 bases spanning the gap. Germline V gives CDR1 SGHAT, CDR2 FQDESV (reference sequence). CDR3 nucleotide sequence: TGTGCCAGCAGCCTAGGAGCCGGGGAGCTGTTTTTT. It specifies CASSLGAGELFF.

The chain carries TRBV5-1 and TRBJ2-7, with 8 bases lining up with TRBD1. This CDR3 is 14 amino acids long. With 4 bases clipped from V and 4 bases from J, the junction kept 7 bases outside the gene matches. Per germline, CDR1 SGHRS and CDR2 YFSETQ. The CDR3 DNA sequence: TGCGCCAGCAGCCGCGGACAGGGAGAATACGAGCAGTACTTC. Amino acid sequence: CASSRGQGEYEQYF.

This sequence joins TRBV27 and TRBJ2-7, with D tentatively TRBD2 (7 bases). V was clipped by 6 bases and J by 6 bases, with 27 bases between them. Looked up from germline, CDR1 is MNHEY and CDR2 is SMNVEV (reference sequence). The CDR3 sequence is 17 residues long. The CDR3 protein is CASSSLVVFGGLGEQYF. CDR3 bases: TGTGCCAGCAGCTCTCTCGTCGTATTCGGGGGGCTTGGCGAGCAGTACTTC.

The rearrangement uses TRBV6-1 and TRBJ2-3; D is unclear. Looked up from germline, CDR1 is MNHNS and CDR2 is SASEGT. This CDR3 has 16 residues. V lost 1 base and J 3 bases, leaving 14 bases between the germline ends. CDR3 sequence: CASSEVGVGLTDTQYF. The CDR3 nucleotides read TGTGCCAGCAGTGAAGTCGGAGTCGGATTAACAGATACGCAGTATTTT.

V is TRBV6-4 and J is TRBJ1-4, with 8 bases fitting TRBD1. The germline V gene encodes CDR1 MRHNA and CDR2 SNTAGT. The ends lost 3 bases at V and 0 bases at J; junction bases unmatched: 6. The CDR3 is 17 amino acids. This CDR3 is CASSEGYRGTTNEKLFF. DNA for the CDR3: TGTGCCAGCAGTGAAGGGTACAGGGGGACAACTAATGAAAAACTGTTTTTT.

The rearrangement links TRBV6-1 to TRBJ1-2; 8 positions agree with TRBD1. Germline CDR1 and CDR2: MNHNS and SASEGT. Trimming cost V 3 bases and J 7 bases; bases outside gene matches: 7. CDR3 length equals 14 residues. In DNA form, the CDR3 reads TGTGCCAGCAGTGACCCGACAGGGGCCCGTGGCTACACCTTC. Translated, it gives CASSDPTGARGYTF.

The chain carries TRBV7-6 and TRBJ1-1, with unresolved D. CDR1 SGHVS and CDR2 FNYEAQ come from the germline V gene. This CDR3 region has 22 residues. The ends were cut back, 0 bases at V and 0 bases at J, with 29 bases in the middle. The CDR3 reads CASSLAPGGTRITDVMNTEAFF. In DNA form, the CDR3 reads TGTGCCAGCAGCTTAGCGCCCGGCGGTACGCGCATCACAGACGTAATGAACACTGAAGCTTTCTTT. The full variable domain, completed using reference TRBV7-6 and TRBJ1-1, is GAGVSQSPRYKVTKRGQDVALRCDPISGHVSLYWYRQALGQGPEFLTYFNYEAQQDKSGLPNDRFSAERPEGSISTLTIQRTEQRDSAMYRCASSLAPGGTRITDVMNTEAFFGQGTRLTVV.

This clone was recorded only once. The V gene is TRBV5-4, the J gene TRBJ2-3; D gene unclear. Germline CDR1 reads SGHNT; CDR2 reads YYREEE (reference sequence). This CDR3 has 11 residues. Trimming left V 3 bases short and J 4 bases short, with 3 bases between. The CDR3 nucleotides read TGTGCCAGCAGCTATTCAGATACGCAGTATTTT. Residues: CASSYSDTQYF.

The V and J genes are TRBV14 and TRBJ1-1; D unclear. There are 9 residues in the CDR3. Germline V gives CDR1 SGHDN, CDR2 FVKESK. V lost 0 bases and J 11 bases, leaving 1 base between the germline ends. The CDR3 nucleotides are TGTGCCAGCAGCCAAGAGGCTTTCTTT. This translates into CASSQEAFF.

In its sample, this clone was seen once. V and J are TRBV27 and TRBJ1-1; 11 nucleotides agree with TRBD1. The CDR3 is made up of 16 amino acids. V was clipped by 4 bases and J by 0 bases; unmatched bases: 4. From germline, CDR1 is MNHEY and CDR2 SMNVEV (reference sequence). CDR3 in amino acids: CASSSRDRGVNTEAFF. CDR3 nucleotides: TGTGCCAGCAGTTCCCGGGACAGGGGGGTGAACACTGAAGCTTTCTTT.

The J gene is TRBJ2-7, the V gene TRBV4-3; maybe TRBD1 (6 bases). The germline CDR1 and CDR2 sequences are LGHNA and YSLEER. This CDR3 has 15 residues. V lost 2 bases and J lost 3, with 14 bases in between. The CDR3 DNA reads TGCGCCAGCAGCCAAATGGACAGCCCGCTCTACGAGCAGTACTTC. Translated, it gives CASSQMDSPLYEQYF.

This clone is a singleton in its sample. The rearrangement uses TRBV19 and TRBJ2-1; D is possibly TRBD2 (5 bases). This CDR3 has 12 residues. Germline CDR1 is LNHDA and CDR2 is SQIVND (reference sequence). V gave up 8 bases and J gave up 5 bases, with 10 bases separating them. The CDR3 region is CASAVGNNEQFF. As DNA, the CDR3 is TGTGCCAGTGCCGTCGGGAACAATGAGCAGTTCTTC.

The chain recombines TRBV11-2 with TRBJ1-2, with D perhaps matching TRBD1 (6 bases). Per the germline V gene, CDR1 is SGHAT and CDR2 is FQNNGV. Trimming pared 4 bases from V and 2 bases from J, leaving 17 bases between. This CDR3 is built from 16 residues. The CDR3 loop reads CASSSITGHLNYGYTF. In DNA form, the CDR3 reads TGTGCCAGCAGCTCGATCACGGGACATTTAAACTATGGCTACACCTTC.

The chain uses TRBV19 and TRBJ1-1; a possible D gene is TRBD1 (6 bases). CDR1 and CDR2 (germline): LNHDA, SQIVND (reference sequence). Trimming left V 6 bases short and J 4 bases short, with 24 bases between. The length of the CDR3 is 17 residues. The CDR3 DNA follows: TGTGCCAGTAGCCTCCCGGGACACGGGGGGAACACCACTGAAGCTTTCTTT. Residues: CASSLPGHGGNTTEAFF.

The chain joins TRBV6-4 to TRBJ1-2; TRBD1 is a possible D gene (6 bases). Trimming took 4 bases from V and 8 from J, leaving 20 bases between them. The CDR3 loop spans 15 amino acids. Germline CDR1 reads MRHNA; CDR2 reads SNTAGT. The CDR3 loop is CASSVDWGLIWGYTF. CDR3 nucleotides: TGTGCCAGCAGTGTAGACTGGGGGCTTATCTGGGGCTACACCTTC.

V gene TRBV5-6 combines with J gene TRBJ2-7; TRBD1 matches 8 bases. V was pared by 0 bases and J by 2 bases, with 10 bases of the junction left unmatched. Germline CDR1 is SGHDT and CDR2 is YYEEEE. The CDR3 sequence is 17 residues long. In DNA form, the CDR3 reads TGTGCCAGCAGCTTGGGAGGGGTGACAGGGGTCCCCTACGAGCAGTACTTC. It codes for CASSLGGVTGVPYEQYF.

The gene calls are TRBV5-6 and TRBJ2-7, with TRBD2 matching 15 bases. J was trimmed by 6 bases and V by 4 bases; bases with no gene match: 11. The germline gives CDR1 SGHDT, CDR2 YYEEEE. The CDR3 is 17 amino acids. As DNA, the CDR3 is TGTGCCAGCAGCCCGGGACTAGCGGGAGGTAGTTACGGCGAGCAGTACTTC. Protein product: CASSPGLAGGSYGEQYF.

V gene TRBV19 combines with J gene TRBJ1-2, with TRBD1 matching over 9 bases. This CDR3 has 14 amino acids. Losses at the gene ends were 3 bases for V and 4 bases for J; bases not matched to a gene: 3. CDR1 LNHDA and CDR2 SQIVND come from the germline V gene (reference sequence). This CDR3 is CASSMDRGFYGYTF. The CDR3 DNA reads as TGTGCCAGTAGTATGGACAGGGGTTTCTATGGCTACACCTTC.

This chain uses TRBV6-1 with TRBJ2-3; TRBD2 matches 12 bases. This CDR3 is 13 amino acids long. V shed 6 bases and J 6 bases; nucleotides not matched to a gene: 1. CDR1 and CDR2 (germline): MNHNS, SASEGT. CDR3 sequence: CASRLAGGDTQYF. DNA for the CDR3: TGTGCCAGCAGACTAGCGGGGGGTGATACGCAGTATTTT.

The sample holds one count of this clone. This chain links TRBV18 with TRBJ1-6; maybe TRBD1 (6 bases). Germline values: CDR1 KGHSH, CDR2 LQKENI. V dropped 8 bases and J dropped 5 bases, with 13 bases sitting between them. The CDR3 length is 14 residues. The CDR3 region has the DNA TGTGCCAGCGGGCCCTGGACAGATAATTCACCCCTCCACTTT. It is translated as CASGPWTDNSPLHF.

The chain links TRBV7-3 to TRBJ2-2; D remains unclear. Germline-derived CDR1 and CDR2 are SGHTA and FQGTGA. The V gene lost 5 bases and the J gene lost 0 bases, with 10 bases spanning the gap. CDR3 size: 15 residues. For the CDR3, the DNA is TGTGCCAGCAGCCCCCAGGCCGCGAACACCGGGGAGCTGTTTTTT. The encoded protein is CASSPQAANTGELFF.

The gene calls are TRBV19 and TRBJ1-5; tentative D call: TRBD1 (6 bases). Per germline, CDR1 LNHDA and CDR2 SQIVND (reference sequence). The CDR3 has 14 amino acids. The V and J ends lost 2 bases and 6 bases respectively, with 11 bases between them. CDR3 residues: CASSISGEFQPQHF. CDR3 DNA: TGTGCCAGTAGTATATCAGGGGAATTTCAGCCCCAGCATTTT.

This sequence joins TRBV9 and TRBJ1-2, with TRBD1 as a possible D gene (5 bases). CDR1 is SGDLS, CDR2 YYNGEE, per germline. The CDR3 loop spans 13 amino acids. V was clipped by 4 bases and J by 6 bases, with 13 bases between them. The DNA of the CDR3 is TGTGCCAGCAGCCCGGAGTTGGGGGATGGCTACACCTTC. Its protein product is CASSPELGDGYTF.

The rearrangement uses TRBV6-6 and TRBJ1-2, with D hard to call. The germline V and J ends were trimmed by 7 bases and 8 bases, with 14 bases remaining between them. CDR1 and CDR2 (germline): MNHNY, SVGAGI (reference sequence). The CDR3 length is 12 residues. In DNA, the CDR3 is TGTGCCAGCACCAAATCGGCGGCGGGCTACACCTTC. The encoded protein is CASTKSAAGYTF.

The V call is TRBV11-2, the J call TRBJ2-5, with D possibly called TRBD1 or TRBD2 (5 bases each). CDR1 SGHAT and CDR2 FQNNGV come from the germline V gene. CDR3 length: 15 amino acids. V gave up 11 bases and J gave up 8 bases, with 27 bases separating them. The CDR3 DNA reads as TGTGCCGGGGAAGGAGGAAGGGGTACGGCAGGAACCCAGTACTTC. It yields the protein CAGEGGRGTAGTQYF.

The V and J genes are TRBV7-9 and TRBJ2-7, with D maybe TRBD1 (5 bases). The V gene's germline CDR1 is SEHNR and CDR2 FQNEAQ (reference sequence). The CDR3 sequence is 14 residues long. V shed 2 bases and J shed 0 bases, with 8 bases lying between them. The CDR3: CASSLQGDSYEQYF. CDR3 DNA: TGTGCCAGCAGCTTACAAGGGGACTCCTACGAGCAGTACTTC.